A selection of T cell receptor beta chains follows, all from one sample in a study of response to subunit inactivated influenza vaccine. TCRdb reprocessed the RT-PCR reads via MiXCR and lists one record per CDR3 protein. Of 490,000 or so distinct CDR3 sequences listed, 7.6% are singletons. Sequencing was performed on PBMCs from blood, taken less than 30 months after vaccination. The receptors come from a man in his fifties or sixties who received an inactivated influenza vaccine. Each CDR3 is given without its conserved first and last residue. Clone size is given for some rows only: seen once, a few or many times, or a class if the clone is expanded.

clone size: few
J gene: TRBJ2-1
V gene: TRBV19
CDR3 protein: ASSIWQGSHNEQF

clone size: few
J gene: TRBJ2-1
V gene: TRBV29-1
CDR3 protein: SVEKVSSSYNEQF

clone size: NA
J gene: TRBJ2-7
V gene: TRBV7-9
CDR3 protein: ASCLIQRQSSYEQY

clone size: many
J gene: TRBJ2-7
V gene: TRBV28
CDR3 protein: ASSLGTEVGYEQY

clone size: few
J gene: TRBJ1-1
V gene: TRBV12-3/TRBV12-4
CDR3 protein: ASSPSTQGEAF

clone size: NA
J gene: TRBJ2-3
V gene: TRBV5-1
CDR3 protein: ASSLTSGSYTDTQY

clone size: many
J gene: TRBJ2-1
V gene: TRBV5-6
CDR3 protein: ASSLSGGGPPGEQF

clone size: many
J gene: TRBJ2-5
V gene: TRBV20-1
CDR3 protein: SARGSGQGERETQY

clone size: NA
J gene: TRBJ2-7
V gene: TRBV6-2/TRBV6-3
CDR3 protein: ASSYPTSGVSSYEQY

clone size: many
J gene: TRBJ2-7
V gene: TRBV4-2
CDR3 protein: ASSQANGDEQY

clone size: few
J gene: TRBJ2-1
V gene: TRBV10-3
CDR3 protein: AIRGTSGTALGSYNEQF

clone size: many
J gene: TRBJ1-1
V gene: TRBV24-1
CDR3 protein: ATSDFWSTEAF

clone size: many
J gene: TRBJ1-1
V gene: TRBV10-3
CDR3 protein: AIRQDSSTTEAF

clone size: NA
J gene: TRBJ1-2
V gene: TRBV10-2
CDR3 protein: ASSLDPSGGYT

clone size: few
J gene: TRBJ1-1
V gene: TRBV12-3/TRBV12-4
CDR3 protein: ASTMTANTEAF

clone size: few
J gene: TRBJ1-5
V gene: TRBV7-2
CDR3 protein: ASSLETGNQPQH

clone size: many
J gene: TRBJ2-7
V gene: TRBV27
CDR3 protein: ASSLASMAPYEQY

clone size: NA
J gene: TRBJ1-1
V gene: TRBV18
CDR3 protein: ASSQSQNTEAF

clone size: NA
J gene: TRBJ2-7
V gene: TRBV28
CDR3 protein: ASSSATDSYEQY

clone size: NA
J gene: TRBJ2-4
V gene: TRBV11-2
CDR3 protein: ASSSRDTHLAKNIQY

clone size: many
J gene: TRBJ1-5
V gene: TRBV6-1
CDR3 protein: ASSEATRPQH

clone size: many
J gene: TRBJ2-1
V gene: TRBV10-3
CDR3 protein: AISELAGVRNEQF